A selection of T cell receptor beta chains follows, all from one sample in a study of cytomegalovirus exposure and HLA in healthy donors. The assay was immunoSEQ multiplex PCR, and TCRdb's table has in-frame clones only and misses some. The sample carries roughly 140,000 clones, almost 85% recorded once. Sequenced material: PBMCs. The origin of the receptors is a man aged 25-45 years in good health and CMV-seropositive. CDR3s include the opening cysteine and the closing phenylalanine or tryptophan. The order of the fields is V gene, J gene, clone size, D gene, CDR3 DNA, CDR3 protein. A D gene is named only where the DNA matches it firmly. Clone size is shown for a subset of rows, as once, few, many or a class of expanded clone.

v_gene: TRBV4-1
j_gene: TRBJ2-1
abundance: -
d_gene: -
CDR3nt: TGCGCCAGCAGCCAAGCAGGCGGGGTGGATGAGCAGTTCTTC
CDR3aa: CASSQAGGVDEQFF

v_gene: TRBV29-1
j_gene: TRBJ2-4
abundance: once
d_gene: -
CDR3nt: TGCAGCGGAATGGGGGCTGCCAAAAACATTCAGTACTTC
CDR3aa: CSGMGAAKNIQYF

v_gene: TRBV30
j_gene: TRBJ2-3
abundance: once
d_gene: -
CDR3nt: TGTGCCTGGAGTGTAGGACAGCAAGATACGCAGTATTTT
CDR3aa: CAWSVGQQDTQYF

v_gene: TRBV7-2
j_gene: TRBJ1-5
abundance: -
d_gene: TRBD1
CDR3nt: TGTGCCAGCAGCGTGACAGGGGCGGACAATCAGCCCCAGCATTTT
CDR3aa: CASSVTGADNQPQHF

v_gene: TRBV5-8
j_gene: TRBJ1-4
abundance: many
d_gene: TRBD1
CDR3nt: TGTGCCAGCTACGGCCAGGGGGCGCGACAGCCAAAACTGTTTTTT
CDR3aa: CASYGQGARQPKLFF

v_gene: TRBV5-4
j_gene: TRBJ2-5
abundance: -
d_gene: -
CDR3nt: TGTGCCAGCAGCTTATCTAGGCGGATGGAGACCCAGTACTTC
CDR3aa: CASSLSRRMETQYF

v_gene: TRBV7-9
j_gene: TRBJ1-1
abundance: many
d_gene: TRBD1
CDR3nt: TGTGCCAGCAGCCCCAGTTCCCGGACAGGGGGGAACACTGAAGCTTTCTTT
CDR3aa: CASSPSSRTGGNTEAFF

v_gene: TRBV10-2
j_gene: TRBJ2-7
abundance: -
d_gene: -
CDR3nt: TGCGCCAGCAGGCTGACAGCATCCTACGAGCAGTACTTC
CDR3aa: CASRLTASYEQYF

v_gene: TRBV6-6
j_gene: TRBJ2-1
abundance: -
d_gene: -
CDR3nt: TGTGCCAGCAGTTATGACACCAATGAGCAGTTCTTC
CDR3aa: CASSYDTNEQFF

v_gene: TRBV2
j_gene: TRBJ2-1
abundance: -
d_gene: -
CDR3nt: TGTGCCAGCAGTGTTGGGCTTGGCTCCTACAATGAGCAGTTCTTC
CDR3aa: CASSVGLGSYNEQFF

v_gene: TRBV5-6
j_gene: TRBJ2-7
abundance: -
d_gene: -
CDR3nt: TGTGCCAGCAGCCTGGGGGCGGGGGCGGTCGGCTACGAGCAGTACTTC
CDR3aa: CASSLGAGAVGYEQYF

v_gene: TRBV11-3
j_gene: TRBJ2-2
abundance: -
d_gene: TRBD1
CDR3nt: TGTGCCAGCAGCTTGCCGGGACAGACTAACACCGGGGAGCTGTTTTTT
CDR3aa: CASSLPGQTNTGELFF

v_gene: TRBV27
j_gene: TRBJ2-1
abundance: -
d_gene: -
CDR3nt: TGTGCCAGCAGACGCAGATACAATGAGCAGTTCTTC
CDR3aa: CASRRRYNEQFF

v_gene: TRBV27
j_gene: TRBJ2-7
abundance: -
d_gene: TRBD1
CDR3nt: TGTGCCAGCAGTTTGGGCAGGGGGCTTTACGAGCAGTACTTC
CDR3aa: CASSLGRGLYEQYF

v_gene: TRBV19
j_gene: TRBJ2-1
abundance: -
d_gene: TRBD2
CDR3nt: TGTGCCAGTAGGCGAACGAGCGGGATGAATGAGCAGTTCTTC
CDR3aa: CASRRTSGMNEQFF

v_gene: TRBV28
j_gene: TRBJ1-4
abundance: few
d_gene: -
CDR3nt: TGTGCCAGCAGTTTAGGGCAGGGAAAACTGTTTTTT
CDR3aa: CASSLGQGKLFF

v_gene: TRBV6-4
j_gene: TRBJ2-3
abundance: -
d_gene: TRBD2
CDR3nt: TGTGCCAGCAGTGACCGGGGGGTCTCAGATACGCAGTATTTT
CDR3aa: CASSDRGVSDTQYF

v_gene: TRBV10-1
j_gene: TRBJ2-1
abundance: -
d_gene: -
CDR3nt: TGCGCCAGCAGTGCGGGGGCAGGGGGTGAGCAGTTCTTC
CDR3aa: CASSAGAGGEQFF

v_gene: TRBV5-6
j_gene: TRBJ1-2
abundance: -
d_gene: -
CDR3nt: TGTGCCAGCAGCCTCCGGGAGGGCTATGGCTACACCTTC
CDR3aa: CASSLREGYGYTF

v_gene: TRBV29-1
j_gene: TRBJ2-2
abundance: -
d_gene: -
CDR3nt: TGCAGCGTCGCCGGGACTAACACCGGGGAGCTGTTTTTT
CDR3aa: CSVAGTNTGELFF

v_gene: TRBV7-9
j_gene: TRBJ1-4
abundance: -
d_gene: TRBD1
CDR3nt: TGTGCCAGCAGCTTGGCGGGACAGCTTGAAAAACTGTTTTTT
CDR3aa: CASSLAGQLEKLFF

v_gene: TRBV4-2
j_gene: TRBJ2-4
abundance: -
d_gene: TRBD1
CDR3nt: TGTGCCAGCAGCCGGGACAGGGGGGCCAAAAACATTCAGTACTTC
CDR3aa: CASSRDRGAKNIQYF

v_gene: TRBV6-1
j_gene: TRBJ2-5
abundance: -
d_gene: TRBD2
CDR3nt: TGTGCCAGCAGTGAGAGGGGGGAGGCTAGCGGGAGAAATACGAGGACCCAGTACTTC
CDR3aa: CASSERGEASGRNTRTQYF

v_gene: TRBV11-3
j_gene: TRBJ2-5
abundance: -
d_gene: TRBD2
CDR3nt: TGTGCCAGCAGCTTGGGGGGTAGCGGGAGACCTCAAGAGACCCAGTACTTC
CDR3aa: CASSLGGSGRPQETQYF

v_gene: TRBV2
j_gene: TRBJ2-3
abundance: -
d_gene: TRBD2
CDR3nt: TGTGCCAGCAGTGAAGTGACTAGCGGGAGGACAGATACGCAGTATTTT
CDR3aa: CASSEVTSGRTDTQYF

v_gene: TRBV10-2
j_gene: TRBJ1-1
abundance: few
d_gene: TRBD1
CDR3nt: TGCGCCAGCAGTGGGACACAGGGGGCGCGCACTGAAGCTTTCTTT
CDR3aa: CASSGTQGARTEAFF

v_gene: TRBV30
j_gene: TRBJ1-1
abundance: -
d_gene: -
CDR3nt: TGTGCCTGGACGCGCGGAGGGGAGGCTGAAGCTTTCTTT
CDR3aa: CAWTRGGEAEAFF

v_gene: TRBV6-6
j_gene: TRBJ2-1
abundance: -
d_gene: -
CDR3nt: TGTGCCAGCAGCGAGTCCTACAATGAGCAGTTCTTC
CDR3aa: CASSESYNEQFF

v_gene: TRBV28
j_gene: TRBJ2-5
abundance: -
d_gene: TRBD1
CDR3nt: TGTGCCAGCAGTTTGACAGGGGGCGAGGAGACCCAGTACTTC
CDR3aa: CASSLTGGEETQYF

v_gene: TRBV19
j_gene: TRBJ1-4
abundance: -
d_gene: -
CDR3nt: TGTGCCAGTAGTACGCAGTTTGCAACTAATGAAAAACTGTTTTTT
CDR3aa: CASSTQFATNEKLFF

v_gene: TRBV5-6
j_gene: TRBJ1-4
abundance: -
d_gene: TRBD1
CDR3nt: TGTGCCAGCAGCATGGACAGGGCCCCTCCAACTAATGAAAAACTGTTTTTT
CDR3aa: CASSMDRAPPTNEKLFF

v_gene: TRBV28
j_gene: TRBJ2-5
abundance: -
d_gene: TRBD2
CDR3nt: TGTGCCACCGAGGCAGGGGGACTAGCTGAAGAGACCCAGTACTTC
CDR3aa: CATEAGGLAEETQYF

v_gene: TRBV7-2
j_gene: TRBJ1-2
abundance: -
d_gene: -
CDR3nt: TGTGCCAGCAGCTTAGCCCAGTACTATGGCTACACCTTC
CDR3aa: CASSLAQYYGYTF

v_gene: TRBV30
j_gene: TRBJ2-1
abundance: -
d_gene: TRBD1
CDR3nt: TGTGCCTGGAGAGATGATCGACAGGGACCATACAATGAGCAGTTCTTC
CDR3aa: CAWRDDRQGPYNEQFF

v_gene: TRBV7-8
j_gene: TRBJ1-3
abundance: -
d_gene: -
CDR3nt: TGTGCCAGCAGCTTAGGCGGGGTAAACGCTGGAAACACCATATATTTT
CDR3aa: CASSLGGVNAGNTIYF

v_gene: TRBV7-8
j_gene: TRBJ2-1
abundance: -
d_gene: -
CDR3nt: TGTGCCAGCAGCTTATCAGTATGGGAGCAGTTCTTC
CDR3aa: CASSLSVWEQFF

v_gene: TRBV11-3
j_gene: TRBJ2-5
abundance: -
d_gene: TRBD1
CDR3nt: TGTGCCAGCAGCATCGGGACAGGGGCCCATCAAGAGACCCAGTACTTC
CDR3aa: CASSIGTGAHQETQYF

v_gene: TRBV7-2
j_gene: TRBJ1-1
abundance: -
d_gene: TRBD1
CDR3nt: TGTGCCAGCAGCTTAAGCAGGGGGCGGACTGAAGCTTTCTTT
CDR3aa: CASSLSRGRTEAFF

v_gene: TRBV5-4
j_gene: TRBJ2-7
abundance: -
d_gene: TRBD2
CDR3nt: TGTGCCAGCAGCCCCCCCACTAGCGGCGAGCAGTACTTC
CDR3aa: CASSPPTSGEQYF

v_gene: TRBV29-1
j_gene: TRBJ1-1
abundance: -
d_gene: -
CDR3nt: TGCAGCGTTAGGGGCCTCATGAACACTGAAGCTTTCTTT
CDR3aa: CSVRGLMNTEAFF

v_gene: TRBV5-1
j_gene: TRBJ2-2
abundance: -
d_gene: TRBD2
CDR3nt: TGCGCCAGCAGCGGAGGGACTAGCAGCACCGGGGAGCTGTTTTTT
CDR3aa: CASSGGTSSTGELFF

v_gene: TRBV7-2
j_gene: TRBJ1-2
abundance: -
d_gene: -
CDR3nt: TGTGCCAGCAGCTTAGATAGGGGTTACTATGGCTACACCTTC
CDR3aa: CASSLDRGYYGYTF

v_gene: TRBV9
j_gene: TRBJ2-3
abundance: -
d_gene: -
CDR3nt: TGTGCCAGCAACGTTGATCAGGGGCAGCCCACAGATACGCAGTATTTT
CDR3aa: CASNVDQGQPTDTQYF

v_gene: TRBV2
j_gene: TRBJ2-1
abundance: -
d_gene: TRBD2
CDR3nt: TGTGCCAGCAGTGATTCTAGCGGGAGTTTTAGGGAGCAGTTCTTC
CDR3aa: CASSDSSGSFREQFF

v_gene: TRBV7-9
j_gene: TRBJ1-1
abundance: -
d_gene: -
CDR3nt: TGTGCCAGCAGCTTACTAGGCAGCACTGAAGCTTTCTTT
CDR3aa: CASSLLGSTEAFF

v_gene: TRBV6-5
j_gene: TRBJ1-4
abundance: -
d_gene: -
CDR3nt: TGTGCCAGCAGTACTCGCAGGGGCGCGAGTGAAAAACTGTTTTTT
CDR3aa: CASSTRRGASEKLFF